This T cell receptor beta chain came from a study of CD8+CD57+ T cells in acquired aplastic anemia. The CDR3 has 13 amino acids. Trimming left V 5 bases short and J 9 bases short, with 11 bases between. Germline V CDR1 and CDR2: SGHDN, FVKESK. This clonotype occurred many times. Genomic DNA constituted the template upon which TCR beta VDJ and CDR3 profiling was performed. Via MiXCR, TCRdb re-called the reads, giving one row per CDR3 protein. The repertoire holds about 130,000 distinct CDR3 sequences, with less than 45% as singletons. The J gene is TRBJ1-6, the V gene TRBV14, with a weak D call TRBD1 (6 bases). Sequencing was done on a sample of sorted CD4+, CD8+, or CD8+CD57+ T cells (not recorded which) from PBMCs. The TCR sequence derives from a human donor in good health, serving as a control. The CDR3 DNA reads as TGTGCCAGCAGCTCTGGACAGACTTCACCCCTCCACTTT. Amino acids: CASSSGQTSPLHF.